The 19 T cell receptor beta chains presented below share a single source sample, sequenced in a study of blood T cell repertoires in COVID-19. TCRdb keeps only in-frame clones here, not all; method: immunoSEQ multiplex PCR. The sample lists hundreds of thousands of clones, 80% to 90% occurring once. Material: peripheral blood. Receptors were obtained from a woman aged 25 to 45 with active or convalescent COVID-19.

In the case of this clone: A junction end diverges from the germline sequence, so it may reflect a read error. The CDR3 DNA is TGTGCCAGCAGGTTGGGTCCCTCCGGGCAGTACTTC. It yields the protein CASRLGPSGQYF. The chain employs TRBV5-6 and TRBJ2-7; D remains unclear. Germline V CDR1 and CDR2: SGHDT, YYEEEE. This CDR3 spans 12 amino acids. Looking up the rest from reference TRBV5-6 and TRBJ2-7 gives the full variable domain: DAGVTQSPTHLIKTRGQQVTLRCSPKSGHDTVSWYQQALGQGPQFIFQYYEEEERQRGNFPDRFSGHQFPNYSSELNVNALLLGDSALYLCASRLGPSGQYFGPGTRLTVT.

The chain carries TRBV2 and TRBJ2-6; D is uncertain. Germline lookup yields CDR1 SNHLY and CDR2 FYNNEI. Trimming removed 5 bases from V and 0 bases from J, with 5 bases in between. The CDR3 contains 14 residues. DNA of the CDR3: TGTGCCAGCAGTCTGAGCTCTGGGGCCAACGTCCTGACTTTC. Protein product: CASSLSSGANVLTF.

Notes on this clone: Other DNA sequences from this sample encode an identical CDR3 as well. The CDR3 reads CASSLTGNYGYTF. CDR3 nucleotides: TGTGCCAGCAGTCTCACAGGGAACTATGGCTACACCTTC. The chain carries TRBV27 and TRBJ1-2, with D perhaps matching TRBD1 (6 bases). The V end was cut by 5 bases, the J end by 2 bases, with 9 bases between. Germline-derived CDR1 and CDR2 are MNHEY and SMNVEV (reference sequence). This CDR3 region has 13 residues.

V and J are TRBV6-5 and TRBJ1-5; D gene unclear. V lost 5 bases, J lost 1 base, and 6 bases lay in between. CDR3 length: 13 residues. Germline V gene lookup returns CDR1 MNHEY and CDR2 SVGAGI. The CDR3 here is CASSISSNQPQHF. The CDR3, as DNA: TGTGCCAGCAGTATATCCAGCAATCAGCCCCAGCATTTT.

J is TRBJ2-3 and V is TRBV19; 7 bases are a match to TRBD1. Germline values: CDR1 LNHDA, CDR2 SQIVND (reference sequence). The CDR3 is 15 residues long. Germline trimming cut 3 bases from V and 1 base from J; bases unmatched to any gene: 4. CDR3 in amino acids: CASSMVTGGTDTQYF. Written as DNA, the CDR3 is TGTGCCAGTAGTATGGTAACAGGGGGCACAGATACGCAGTATTTT.

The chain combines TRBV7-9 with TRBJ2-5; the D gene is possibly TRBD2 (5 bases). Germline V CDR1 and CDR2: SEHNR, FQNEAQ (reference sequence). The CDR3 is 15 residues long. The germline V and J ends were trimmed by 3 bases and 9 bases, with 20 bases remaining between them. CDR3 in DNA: TGTGCCAGCAGCTTGGGGTCCGGAGATCCCGGGGCCCAGTACTTC. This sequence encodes CASSLGSGDPGAQYF.

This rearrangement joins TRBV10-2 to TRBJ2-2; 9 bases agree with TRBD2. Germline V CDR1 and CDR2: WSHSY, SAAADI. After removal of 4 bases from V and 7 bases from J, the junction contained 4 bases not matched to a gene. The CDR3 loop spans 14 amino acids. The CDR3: CASSAGLASGELFF. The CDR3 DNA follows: TGCGCCAGCAGTGCGGGACTAGCAAGCGGGGAGCTGTTTTTT.

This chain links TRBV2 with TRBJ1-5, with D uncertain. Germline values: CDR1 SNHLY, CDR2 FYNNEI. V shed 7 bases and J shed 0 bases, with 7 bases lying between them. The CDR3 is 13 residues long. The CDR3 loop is CASTQYSNQPQHF. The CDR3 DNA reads TGTGCCAGCACCCAGTATAGCAATCAGCCCCAGCATTTT.

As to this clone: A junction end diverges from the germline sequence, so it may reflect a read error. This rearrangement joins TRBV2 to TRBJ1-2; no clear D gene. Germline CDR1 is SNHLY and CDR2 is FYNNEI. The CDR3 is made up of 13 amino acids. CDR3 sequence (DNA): TGTGCCAGCAGTGAACGCCCTGACTCGGGTCGGAGTTTC. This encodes CASSERPDSGRSF.

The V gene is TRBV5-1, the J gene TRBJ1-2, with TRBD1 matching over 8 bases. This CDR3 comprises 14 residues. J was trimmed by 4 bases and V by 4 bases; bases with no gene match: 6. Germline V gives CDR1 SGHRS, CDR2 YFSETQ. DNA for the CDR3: TGCGCCAGCAGCGAAACAGGGGGTCGCTATGGCTACACCTTC. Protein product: CASSETGGRYGYTF.

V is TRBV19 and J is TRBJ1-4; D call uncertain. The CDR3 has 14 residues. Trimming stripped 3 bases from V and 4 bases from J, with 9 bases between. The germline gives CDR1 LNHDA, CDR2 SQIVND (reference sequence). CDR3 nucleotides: TGTGCCAGTAGTATGATACAGAATAATGAAAAACTGTTTTTT. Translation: CASSMIQNNEKLFF. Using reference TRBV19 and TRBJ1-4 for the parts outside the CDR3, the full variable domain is DGGITQSPKYLFRKEGQNVTLSCEQNLNHDAMYWYRQDPGQGLRLIYYSQIVNDFQKGDIAEGYSVSREKKESFPLTVTSAQKNPTAFYLCASSMIQNNEKLFFGSGTQLSVL.

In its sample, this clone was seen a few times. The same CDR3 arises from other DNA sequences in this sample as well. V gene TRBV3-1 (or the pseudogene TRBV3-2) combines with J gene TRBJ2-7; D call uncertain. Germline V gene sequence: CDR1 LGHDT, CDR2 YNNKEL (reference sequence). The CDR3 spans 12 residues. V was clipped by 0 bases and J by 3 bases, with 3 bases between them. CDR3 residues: CASSQDLYEQYF. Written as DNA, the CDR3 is TGTGCCAGCAGCCAAGATCTCTACGAGCAGTACTTC.

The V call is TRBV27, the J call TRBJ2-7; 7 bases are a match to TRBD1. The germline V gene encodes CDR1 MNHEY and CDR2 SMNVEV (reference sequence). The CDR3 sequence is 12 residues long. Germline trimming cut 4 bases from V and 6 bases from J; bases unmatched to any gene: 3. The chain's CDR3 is CASSYPGGEQYF. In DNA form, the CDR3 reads TGTGCCAGCAGTTATCCAGGGGGCGAGCAGTACTTC.

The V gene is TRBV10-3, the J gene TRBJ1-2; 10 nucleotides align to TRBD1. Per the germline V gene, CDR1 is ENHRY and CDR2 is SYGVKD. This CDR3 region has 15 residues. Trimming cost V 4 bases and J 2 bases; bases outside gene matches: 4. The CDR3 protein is CAISGSGQGNYGYTF. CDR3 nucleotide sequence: TGTGCCATCAGTGGATCGGGACAGGGGAACTATGGCTACACCTTC.

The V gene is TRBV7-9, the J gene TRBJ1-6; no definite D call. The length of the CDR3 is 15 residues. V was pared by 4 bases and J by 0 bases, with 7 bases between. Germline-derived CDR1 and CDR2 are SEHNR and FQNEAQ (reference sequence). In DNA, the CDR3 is TGTGCCAGCAGCTCCCCCGGCTCCTATAATTCACCCCTCCACTTT. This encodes CASSSPGSYNSPLHF.

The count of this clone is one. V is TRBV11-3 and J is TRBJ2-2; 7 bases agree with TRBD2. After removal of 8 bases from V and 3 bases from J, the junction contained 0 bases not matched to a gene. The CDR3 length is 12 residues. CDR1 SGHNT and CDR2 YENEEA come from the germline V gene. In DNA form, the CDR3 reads TGTGCCAGCCGGGGGGACACCGGGGAGCTGTTTTTT. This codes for CASRGDTGELFF.

The CDR3 spells CASTKKQGAFDGYTF. In DNA form, the CDR3 reads TGTGCCAGCACAAAAAAACAGGGGGCGTTTGATGGCTACACCTTC. The chain is built from TRBV2 and TRBJ1-2; TRBD1 matches at 9 bases. CDR1 is SNHLY and CDR2 is FYNNEI in the germline V gene. With V trimmed by 7 bases and J by 6 bases, 12 bases remained unmatched. The CDR3 covers 15 residues.

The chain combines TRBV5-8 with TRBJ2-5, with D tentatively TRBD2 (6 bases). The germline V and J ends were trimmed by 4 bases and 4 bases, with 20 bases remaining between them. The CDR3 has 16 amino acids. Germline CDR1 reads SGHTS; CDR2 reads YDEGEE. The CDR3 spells CASSRGGNFAGETQYF. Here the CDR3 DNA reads TGTGCCAGCAGCCGTGGGGGGAATTTCGCGGGAGAGACCCAGTACTTC.

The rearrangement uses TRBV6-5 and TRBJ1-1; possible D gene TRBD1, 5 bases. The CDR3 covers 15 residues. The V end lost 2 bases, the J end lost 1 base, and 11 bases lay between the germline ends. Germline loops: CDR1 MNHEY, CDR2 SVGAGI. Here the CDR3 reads CASSYGGARNTEAFF. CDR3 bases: TGTGCCAGCAGTTACGGAGGGGCAAGGAACACTGAAGCTTTCTTT.